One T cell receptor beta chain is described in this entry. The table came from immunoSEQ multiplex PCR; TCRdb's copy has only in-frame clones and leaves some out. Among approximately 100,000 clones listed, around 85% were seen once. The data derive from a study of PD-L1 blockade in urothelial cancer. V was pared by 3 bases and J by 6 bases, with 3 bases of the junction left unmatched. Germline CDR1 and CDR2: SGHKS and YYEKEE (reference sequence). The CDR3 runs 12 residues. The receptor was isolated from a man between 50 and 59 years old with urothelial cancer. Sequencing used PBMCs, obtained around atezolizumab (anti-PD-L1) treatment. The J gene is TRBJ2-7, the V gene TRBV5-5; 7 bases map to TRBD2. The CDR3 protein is CASSYLAAEQYF. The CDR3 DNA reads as TGTGCCAGCAGCTATCTAGCGGCCGAGCAGTACTTC.